The 18 T cell receptor beta chains below were found in one sample sequenced in a study of metastatic and nonmetastatic thyroid tumors. Among the patients, none had received any treatment before thyroid surgery. TCRdb re-analyzed the PCR reads using MiXCR. In the table there are 6,000 or so clones, about 16% of which are singletons. Sequences were obtained from tumor tissue. All receptors come from a male donor with papillary thyroid cancer or a benign thyroid nodule (not recorded which). Some clones in this sample may be carry-over from other donors' samples.

This clone is medium-sized by share. The V and J genes are TRBV20-1 and TRBJ2-1; D gene ambiguous. Germline-derived CDR1 and CDR2 are DFQATT and SNEGSKA (reference sequence). This CDR3 is built from 11 residues. Trimming left V 1 base short and J 8 bases short, with 6 bases between. The CDR3 DNA is TGCAGTGCTAGAGGGTTGGATGAGCAGTTCTTC. Residues: CSARGLDEQFF.

This clone was seen repeatedly, ten times or more. The chain is built from TRBV4-1 and TRBJ2-5; 12 nucleotides align to TRBD2. After removal of 1 base from V and 1 base from J, the junction contained 1 base not matched to a gene. CDR1 MGHRA and CDR2 YSYEKL come from the germline V gene. The CDR3 length is 16 residues. The CDR3 sequence: CASSQASGGAQETQYF. CDR3 DNA: TGCGCCAGCAGCCAAGCTAGCGGGGGGGCCCAAGAGACCCAGTACTTC.

This clone came up a few times. V gene TRBV6-1 combines with J gene TRBJ2-1, with D hard to call. In germline, CDR1 is MNHNS, CDR2 SASEGT. V was pared by 6 bases and J by 7 bases, with 7 bases between. This CDR3 comprises 11 residues. The CDR3 DNA reads TGTGCCAGCAGAGGCGTAAATGAGCAGTTCTTC. Protein: CASRGVNEQFF.

Notes on this clone: Sequence at one end of the junction differs from germline and may be a read error. This chain links TRBV10-2 with TRBJ2-7, with D possibly TRBD1 on 5 matching bases. CDR3 size: 14 residues. The germline V gene has CDR1 WSHSY and CDR2 SAAADI. The CDR3 here is CASIGPGSGNEQHF. CDR3 coding DNA: TGCGCCAGCATTGGGCCCGGCTCAGGGAACGAGCAGCACTTC.

To note about this clone: A much larger clone is a single base away; this may be a read error. The chain couples TRBV5-4 to TRBJ2-1; TRBD1 aligns across 10 bases. V lost 0 bases and J lost 8; bases outside the gene matches: 2. Germline V gene sequence: CDR1 SGHNT, CDR2 YYREEE (reference sequence). This CDR3 region has 14 residues. The CDR3 DNA follows: TGTGCCAGCAGCTTGGCGGACAGGGGGGATGAGCAGTTCTTC. Translation: CASSLADRGDEQFF.

Only a few counts were recorded for this clone. The chain carries TRBV19 and TRBJ2-1; 10 bases line up with TRBD2. CDR3 length: 16 residues. V lost 4 bases to trimming and J lost 4 bases; unmatched junction nucleotides: 7. Looked up from germline, CDR1 is LNHDA and CDR2 is SQIVND (reference sequence). The DNA for the CDR3 is TGTGCCAGTAGTAAATATAGCGGGGGGTGGTACAATGAGCAGTTCTTC. Encoded protein: CASSKYSGGWYNEQFF.

This clone was picked up many times. The rearrangement joins TRBV7-9 to TRBJ1-1, with D tentatively TRBD1 (6 bases). The CDR3 spans 15 residues. V lost 5 bases and J 4 bases, leaving 17 bases between the germline ends. CDR1 is SEHNR, CDR2 FQNEAQ, per germline (reference sequence). The CDR3 protein is CASSPEKARGTEAFF. The CDR3 nucleotides read TGTGCCAGCAGCCCAGAAAAAGCCAGGGGCACTGAAGCTTTCTTT.

This clone was seen ten or more times. The rearrangement joins TRBV15 to TRBJ2-2; D unclear. CDR1 LNHNV and CDR2 YYDKDF come from the germline V gene (reference sequence). The V end lost 0 bases, the J end lost 6 bases, and 5 bases lay between the germline ends. The length of the CDR3 is 13 residues. The CDR3, as DNA: TGTGCCACCAGCAGAGATGATCCCGGGGAGCTGTTTTTT. It codes for CATSRDDPGELFF. Together with reference TRBV15 and TRBJ2-2, the CDR3 gives the full variable domain: DAMVIQNPRYQVTQFGKPVTLSCSQTLNHNVMYWYQQKSSQAPKLLFHYYDKDFNNEADTPDNFQSRRPNTSFCFLDIRSPGLGDTAMYLCATSRDDPGELFFGEGSRLTVL.

This clone appeared once. Since no conserved phenylalanine or tryptophan closes the CDR3, a read error is the likely cause. V and J are TRBV4-1 and TRBJ1-1; TRBD1 agrees at 8 bases. The CDR3 contains 17 residues. The ends lost 4 bases at V and 5 bases at J; junction bases unmatched: 15. Germline CDR1 and CDR2: MGHRA and YSYEKL. CDR3 sequence: CASSLNPGTGGVTEAFI. Here the CDR3 DNA reads TGCGCCAGCAGCCTAAACCCCGGCACAGGGGGTGTTACTGAAGCTTTCATT.

The chain joins TRBV10-1 to TRBJ2-7; 11 bases fit TRBD1. V shed 2 bases and J 12 bases; nucleotides not matched to a gene: 9. The CDR3 spans 14 residues. The germline CDR1 and CDR2 sequences are WNHNN and SYGVQD (reference sequence). The DNA for the CDR3 is TGCGCCAGCAGTGAGATCTGGACAGGGGGCCTCTTGTACTTC. Translation: CASSEIWTGGLLYF.

This clone is termed medium-sized. The CDR3 here is CATSDLVGIPANTGELFF. Written as DNA, the CDR3 is TGTGCCACCAGTGATTTGGTGGGAATACCCGCGAACACCGGGGAGCTGTTTTTT. V gene TRBV24-1 combines with J gene TRBJ2-2; D ambiguous. Per the germline V gene, CDR1 is KGHDR and CDR2 is SFDVKD. CDR3 length: 18 amino acids. Between the trimmed V and J ends, which lost 0 bases and 0 bases, there was a span of 13 bases.

V is TRBV27 and J is TRBJ1-2; 8 bases match TRBD1. The V gene's germline CDR1 is MNHEY and CDR2 SMNVEV (reference sequence). After removal of 0 bases from V and 8 bases from J, the junction contained 8 bases not matched to a gene. This CDR3 has 15 residues. The CDR3 bases are TGTGCCAGCAGTTTATCGCGACAGGGGAGGCGCGGCTACACCTTC. It yields the protein CASSLSRQGRRGYTF.

V usage is TRBV10-2 and J usage is TRBJ1-1; D perhaps matches TRBD1 (5 bases). The CDR3 is 12 amino acids. Per germline, CDR1 WSHSY and CDR2 SAAADI. The germline V and J ends were trimmed by 6 bases and 4 bases, with 9 bases remaining between them. Here the CDR3 reads CASRGGGTEAFF. CDR3 DNA: TGCGCCAGCAGGGGGGGTGGCACTGAAGCTTTCTTT.

This chain uses TRBV24-1 with TRBJ2-3, with no clear D. The V end was cut by 2 bases, the J end by 7 bases, with 15 bases between. The CDR3 is 15 residues long. Germline V gives CDR1 KGHDR, CDR2 SFDVKD. CDR3 nucleotides: TGTGCCACCAGTGATTCTGGCAAACCGGCGTATACGCAGTATTTT. Protein sequence: CATSDSGKPAYTQYF.

This clone showed up many times. The chain links TRBV5-1 to TRBJ2-1; tentatively, D is TRBD1 (6 bases). CDR1 SGHRS and CDR2 YFSETQ come from the germline V gene. The CDR3 has 15 residues. V was clipped by 1 base and J by 5 bases, with 13 bases between them. In nucleotides, the CDR3 is TGCGCCAGCAGCTTGCAGGGGTTTGTGCACAATGAGCAGTTCTTC. It encodes CASSLQGFVHNEQFF.

The chain carries TRBV4-2 and TRBJ2-1, with 9 bases aligning to TRBD1. This CDR3 is built from 15 residues. V dropped 1 base and J dropped 4; count of bases not matched to a gene: 2. Germline V gene sequence: CDR1 LGHNA, CDR2 YNFKEQ. The CDR3 nucleotides read TGTGCCAGCAGCCAAGGGACAGGGGAATACAATGAGCAGTTCTTC. It is translated as CASSQGTGEYNEQFF.

Sample share makes this clone medium-sized. The chain is built from TRBV11-2 and TRBJ1-2; D is unresolved. CDR1 is SGHAT, CDR2 FQNNGV, per germline. The CDR3 length is 14 residues. V dropped 2 bases and J dropped 2 bases, with 9 bases sitting between them. The CDR3 DNA reads as TGTGCCAGCAGCTTAACCAGGACGAACTATGGCTACACCTTC. Protein product: CASSLTRTNYGYTF.

The chain employs TRBV4-1 and TRBJ1-5; D ambiguous. The CDR3 totals 14 residues. The germline V gene encodes CDR1 MGHRA and CDR2 YSYEKL. The V end lost 3 bases, the J end lost 6 bases, and 12 bases lay between the germline ends. CDR3 protein: CASSQPGGGQPQHF. The CDR3 region has the DNA TGCGCCAGCAGCCAGCCCGGAGGAGGTCAGCCCCAGCATTTT.